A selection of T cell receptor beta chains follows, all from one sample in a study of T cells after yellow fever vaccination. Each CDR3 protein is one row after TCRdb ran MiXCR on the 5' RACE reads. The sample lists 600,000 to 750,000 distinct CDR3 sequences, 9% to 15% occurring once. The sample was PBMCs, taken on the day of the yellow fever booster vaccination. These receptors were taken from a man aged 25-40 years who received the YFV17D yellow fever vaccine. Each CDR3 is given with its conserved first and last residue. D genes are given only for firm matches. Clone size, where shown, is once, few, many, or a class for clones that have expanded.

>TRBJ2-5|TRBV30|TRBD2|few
CAWRLAGQETQYF
TGTGCCTGGAGACTAGCGGGACAAGAGACCCAGTACTTC
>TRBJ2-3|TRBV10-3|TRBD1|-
CAISDRGRGTDTQYF
TGTGCCATCAGTGACAGGGGGCGCGGCACAGATACGCAGTATTTT
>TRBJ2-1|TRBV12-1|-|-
CASSFAFGTGTYNEQFF
-
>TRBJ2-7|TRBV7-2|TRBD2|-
CASSFLTSVPYEQYF
TGTGCCAGCAGCTTTTTGACTAGCGTTCCCTACGAGCAGTACTTC
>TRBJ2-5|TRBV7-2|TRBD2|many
CASSQELAGGTQYF
TGTGCCAGCAGCCAGGAACTAGCGGGAGGGACCCAGTACTTC
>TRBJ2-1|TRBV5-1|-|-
CASSLAGEIYNEQFF
TGCGCCAGCAGCTTGGCGGGGGAGATCTACAATGAGCAGTTCTTC
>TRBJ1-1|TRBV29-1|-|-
CSVLSGAKIFNTEAFF
TGCAGCGTTTTGAGCGGGGCTAAAATATTTAACACTGAAGCTTTCTTT
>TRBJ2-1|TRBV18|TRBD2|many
CASTRLAGDDEQFF
TGTGCCAGCACGCGTTTGGCGGGAGACGATGAGCAGTTCTTC
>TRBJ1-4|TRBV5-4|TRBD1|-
CASSQTGLDEKLFF
TGTGCCAGCAGCCAGACAGGGTTGGATGAAAAACTGTTTTTT
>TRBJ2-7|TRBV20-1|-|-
CSARRGEYEQYF
TGCAGTGCTAGGAGAGGGGAGTACGAGCAGTACTTC
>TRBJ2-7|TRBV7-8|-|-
CASTSRGALHEQYF
TGTGCCAGCACCTCACGCGGGGCTCTACACGAGCAGTACTTC
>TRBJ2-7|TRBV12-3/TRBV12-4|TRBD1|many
CASSLQGANHEQYF
TGTGCCAGCAGTTTACAGGGGGCTAATCACGAGCAGTACTTC
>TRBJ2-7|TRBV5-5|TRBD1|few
CASSGTDYEQYF
TGTGCCAGCAGCGGGACAGACTACGAGCAGTACTTC
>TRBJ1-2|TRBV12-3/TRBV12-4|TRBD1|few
CASRGTGDYGYTF
TGTGCCAGCAGGGGGACAGGGGACTATGGCTACACCTTC
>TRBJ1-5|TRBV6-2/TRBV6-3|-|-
CASDRYSNQPQHF
TGTGCCAGCGACAGGTATAGCAATCAGCCCCAGCATTTT
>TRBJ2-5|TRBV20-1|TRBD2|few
CSAAGTSEGTQYF
TGCAGTGCAGCCGGGACTAGCGAGGGGACCCAGTACTTC
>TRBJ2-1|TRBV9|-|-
CASSVGPGDSQVFF
TGTGCCAGCAGCGTAGGACCCGGGGACTCCCAGGTGTTCTTC
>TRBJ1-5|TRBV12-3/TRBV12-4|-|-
CASSLPGAQPQHF
TGTGCCAGCAGTCTTCCAGGAGCTCAGCCCCAGCATTTT
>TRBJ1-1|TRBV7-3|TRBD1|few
CASSPSDRGWTEAFF
TGTGCCAGCAGCCCCTCGGACAGGGGATGGACTGAAGCTTTCTTT
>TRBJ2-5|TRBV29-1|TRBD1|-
CSAQGAQETQYF
TGCAGCGCCCAGGGGGCTCAAGAGACCCAGTACTTC
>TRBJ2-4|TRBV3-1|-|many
CASSQDKNIQYF
TGTGCCAGCAGTCAGGACAAAAACATTCAGTACTTC
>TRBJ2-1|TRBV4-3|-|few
CASSQGIETIYNEQFF
TGCGCCAGCAGCCAAGGCATAGAAACTATCTACAATGAGCAGTTCTTC
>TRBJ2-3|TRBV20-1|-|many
CSASRTTATDTQYF
TGCAGTGCTAGTAGGACTACCGCCACAGATACGCAGTATTTT
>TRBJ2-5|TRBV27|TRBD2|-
CASSRGLVETQYF
TGTGCCAGCAGCAGGGGACTAGTTGAGACCCAGTACTTC
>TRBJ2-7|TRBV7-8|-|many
CASSFVEYEQYF
TGTGCCAGCAGCTTTGTGGAGTACGAGCAGTACTTC
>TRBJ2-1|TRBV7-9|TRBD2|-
CASSFHLGTSGRIYNEQFF
TGTGCCAGCAGCTTCCACCTTGGGACTAGCGGGAGAATCTACAATGAGCAGTTCTTC
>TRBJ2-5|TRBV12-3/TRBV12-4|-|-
CASTPGSLAFTETQYF
TGTGCCAGCACCCCAGGGTCCCTCGCCTTCACAGAGACCCAGTACTTC
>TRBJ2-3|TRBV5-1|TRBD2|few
CASSVAGGVTDTQYF
TGCGCCAGCAGCGTAGCGGGAGGGGTCACAGATACGCAGTATTTT
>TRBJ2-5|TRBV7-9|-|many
CASSLAGPETQYF
TGTGCCAGCAGCTTAGCAGGACCGGAGACCCAGTACTTC
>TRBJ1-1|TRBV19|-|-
CASSDPGRQVGTEAFF
TGTGCCAGTAGTGACCCGGGCCGACAGGTTGGTACTGAAGCTTTCTTT
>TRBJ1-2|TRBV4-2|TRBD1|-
CASSQPTGILNYGYTF
TGTGCCAGCAGCCAACCGACAGGGATACTTAACTATGGCTACACCTTC
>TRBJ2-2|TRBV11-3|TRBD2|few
CASSFTAGGTGELFF
TGTGCCAGCAGCTTCACAGCGGGGGGCACCGGGGAGCTGTTTTTT
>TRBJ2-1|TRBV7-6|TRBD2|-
CASSNAIREGYNEQFF
TGTGCCAGCAGCAATGCTATTCGGGAGGGCTACAATGAGCAGTTCTTC
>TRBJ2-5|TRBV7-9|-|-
CASSSGEGAAETQYF
TGTGCCAGCAGCTCAGGGGAGGGGGCTGCGGAGACCCAGTACTTC
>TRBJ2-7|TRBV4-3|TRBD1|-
CASSQERGQGRLYF
TGCGCCAGCAGCCAAGAAAGGGGACAGGGGCGACTGTACTTC
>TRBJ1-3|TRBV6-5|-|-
CASRSRNTIYF
TGTGCCAGCAGATCGCGAAACACCATATATTTT
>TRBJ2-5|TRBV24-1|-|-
CATSDHRVIGQETQYF
TGTGCCACCAGTGATCACAGGGTAATAGGGCAAGAGACCCAGTACTTC
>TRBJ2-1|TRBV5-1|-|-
CASSLTADNEQFF
TGCGCCAGCAGCTTAACGGCAGACAATGAGCAGTTCTTC
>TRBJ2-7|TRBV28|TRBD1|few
CASSNTGGPEYEQYF
TGTGCCAGCAGTAATACAGGGGGACCTGAGTACGAGCAGTACTTC
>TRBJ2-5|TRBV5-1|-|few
CASYTGQPPETQYF
TGCGCCAGCTACACCGGACAGCCGCCGGAGACCCAGTACTTC
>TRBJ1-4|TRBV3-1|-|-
CASSQVVQSNEKLFF
TGTGCCAGCAGCCAAGTAGTCCAATCTAATGAAAAACTGTTTTTT
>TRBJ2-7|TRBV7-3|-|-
CASSLGGTGSNEQYF
TGTGCCAGCAGCTTAGGAGGGACCGGTTCTAACGAGCAGTACTTC
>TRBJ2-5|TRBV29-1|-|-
CSVEGLTYETQYF
TGCAGCGTTGAGGGACTTACCTATGAGACCCAGTACTTC
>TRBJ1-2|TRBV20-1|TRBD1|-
CSAMGQGAAGYTF
TGCAGTGCTATGGGACAGGGGGCGGCCGGCTACACCTTC
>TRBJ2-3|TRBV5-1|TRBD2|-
CASSLTSTSGSTDTQYF
TGCGCCAGCAGCCTCACCTCCACTAGCGGGAGCACAGATACGCAGTATTTT
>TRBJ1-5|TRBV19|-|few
CASSIAGTQPQHF
TGTGCCAGTAGTATCGCTGGTACTCAGCCCCAGCATTTT
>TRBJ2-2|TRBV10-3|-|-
CAIGTAITGELFF
TGTGCCATCGGGACCGCTATCACCGGGGAGCTGTTTTTT
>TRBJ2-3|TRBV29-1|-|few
CSVSAGTDTQYF
TGCAGCGTGAGCGCTGGTACAGATACGCAGTATTTT
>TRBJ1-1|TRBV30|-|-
CAWSPQGKGEAFF
TGTGCCTGGAGCCCACAGGGCAAGGGTGAAGCTTTCTTT
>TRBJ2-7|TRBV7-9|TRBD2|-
CASSPGLARIYEQYF
TGTGCCAGCAGCCCGGGACTAGCGCGGATCTACGAGCAGTACTTC
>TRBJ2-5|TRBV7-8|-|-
CASSWASQETQYF
TGTGCCAGCAGCTGGGCAAGCCAAGAGACCCAGTACTTC
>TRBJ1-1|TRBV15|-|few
CATSREVSFVGNTEAFF
TGTGCCACCAGCAGAGAAGTCAGTTTTGTAGGGAACACTGAAGCTTTCTTT
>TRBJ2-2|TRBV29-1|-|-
CSVDAVGTGELFF
TGCAGCGTTGATGCCGTTGGCACCGGGGAGCTGTTTTTT
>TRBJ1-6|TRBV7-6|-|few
CASSLGEGTGGSPLHF
TGTGCCAGCAGCTTAGGGGAAGGCACCGGAGGTTCACCCCTCCACTTT